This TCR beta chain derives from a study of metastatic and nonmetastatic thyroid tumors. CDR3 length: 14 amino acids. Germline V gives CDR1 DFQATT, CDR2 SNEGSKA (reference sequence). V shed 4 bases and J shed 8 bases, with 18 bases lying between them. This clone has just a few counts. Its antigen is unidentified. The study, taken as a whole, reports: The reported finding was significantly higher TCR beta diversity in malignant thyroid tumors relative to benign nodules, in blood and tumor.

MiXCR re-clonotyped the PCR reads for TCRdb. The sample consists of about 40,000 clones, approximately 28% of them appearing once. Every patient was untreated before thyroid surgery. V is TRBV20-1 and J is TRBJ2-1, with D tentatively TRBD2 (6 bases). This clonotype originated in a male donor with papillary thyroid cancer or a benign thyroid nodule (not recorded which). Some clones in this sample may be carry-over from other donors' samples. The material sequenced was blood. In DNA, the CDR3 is TGCAGTGCTATGCGGGACCCCTGGGGGGATGAGCAGTTCTTC. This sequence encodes CSAMRDPWGDEQFF.